This T cell receptor (beta chain) was sequenced during a study of cytomegalovirus exposure and HLA in healthy donors. Study conclusions and caveats: Associated with HLA alleles at 0.05 false discovery rate in a later analysis were 16,951 TCR beta sequences. High sensitivity and specificity were reportedly achieved when the classifier diagnosed cytomegalovirus status. When analyzed later, a missense DCLRE1C variant was found to be linked to TCR beta V- and J-gene trimming.

There are 17 residues in the CDR3. J lost 3 bases, V lost 2 bases, and 5 bases had no gene match. From germline, CDR1 is WNHNN and CDR2 SYGVQD (reference sequence). PCR used 60 Vbeta primers and 13 Jbeta primers. Some clones are missing from TCRdb's copy, which holds only in-frame ones; the method was immunoSEQ multiplex PCR. Of over 120,000 clones listed, about 84% were seen once; the top ten hold around 2.5%. Of note for this clone: Its antigen is not known.

The sample was PBMCs. This clonotype originated in a woman aged 18-29 years in good health and CMV-seropositive. V usage is TRBV10-1 and J usage is TRBJ2-2, with 11 bases that match TRBD2. The CDR3 coding sequence is TGCGCCAGCAGTGAGACCCGACTAGCGGGGTACACCGGGGAGCTGTTTTTT. Amino acid sequence: CASSETRLAGYTGELFF.